This is a list of T cell receptor beta chains from one sample in a study of identifying expanded T cells in peripheral blood. Data came from immunoSEQ multiplex PCR; TCRdb stores just in-frame clones and leaves some out. The table has 90,000 to 120,000 clones, around 89% seen once. Input material: blood. Receptors originate from a person aged 18 to 69 in good health. CDR3s include the opening cysteine and the closing phenylalanine or tryptophan. A D gene is named only where the DNA matches it firmly. The size of a clone is reported for some rows only, either as once, few or many, or as a class for expanded clones.

D	V	J	size	length	CDR3	DNA
.	TRBV7-9	TRBJ2-1	.	15	CASSSGEGVANEQFF	TGTGCCAGCAGTTCGGGGGAAGGGGTGGCCAATGAGCAGTTCTTC
.	TRBV9	TRBJ1-6	.	15	CASSVGVGANSPLHF	TGTGCCAGCAGCGTAGGGGTTGGGGCTAATTCACCCCTCCACTTT
TRBD2	TRBV5-1	TRBJ2-1	.	15	CASSPGGASYNEQFF	TGCGCCAGCAGCCCCGGGGGGGCCTCCTACAATGAGCAGTTCTTC
.	TRBV10-1	TRBJ2-7	few	10	CASIHYEQYF	TGCGCCAGCATTCATTACGAGCAGTACTTC
.	TRBV11-2	TRBJ1-1	.	13	CASSLIRNTEAFF	TGTGCCAGCAGCTTAATCCGGAACACTGAAGCTTTCTTT
.	TRBV11-2	TRBJ2-1	.	17	CASSLESIGTPYNEQFF	TGTGCCAGCAGCTTAGAGAGTATAGGGACACCTTACAATGAGCAGTTCTTC
TRBD1	TRBV12-5	TRBJ1-1	.	16	CASGFGEGRGQPEAFF	TGTGCTAGTGGTTTTGGGGAAGGGAGGGGGCAGCCTGAAGCTTTCTTT
.	TRBV9	TRBJ2-2	.	16	CASSVGGGRFTGELFF	TGTGCCAGCAGCGTAGGCGGGGGCCGGTTCACCGGGGAGCTGTTTTTT
.	TRBV6-6	TRBJ1-6	.	12	CASSLLNSPLHF	TGTGCCAGCAGCCTCCTTAATTCACCCCTCCACTTT
.	TRBV6-5	TRBJ1-4	once	14	CASSYGATNEKLFF	TGTGCCAGCAGTTACGGGGCAACTAATGAAAAACTGTTTTTT
.	TRBV7-9	TRBJ2-3	.	13	CASSLEVGDTQYF	TGTGCCAGCAGCTTAGAGGTTGGAGATACGCAGTATTTT
.	TRBV28	TRBJ1-2	.	13	CASSLTGNYGYTF	TGTGCCAGCAGTTTGACAGGCAACTATGGCTACACCTTC
.	TRBV7-6	TRBJ1-1	.	14	CASSLAGGGTEAFF	TGTGCCAGCAGCTTAGCAGGTGGGGGGACTGAAGCTTTCTTT
.	TRBV20-1	TRBJ1-2	.	11	CSARDRAPNTF	TGCAGTGCTAGAGATCGGGCACCTAATACCTTC
.	TRBV7-9	TRBJ1-1	few	12	CASSLVETEAFF	TGTGCCAGCAGCTTAGTTGAGACTGAAGCTTTCTTT
.	TRBV5-4	TRBJ1-2	.	16	CASSLDGTGIRHGYTF	TGTGCCAGCAGCTTGGATGGGACTGGGATTAGACATGGCTACACCTTC
.	TRBV28	TRBJ1-1	.	14	CASSLQQGVTEAFF	TGTGCCAGCAGTTTGCAGCAGGGCGTCACTGAAGCTTTCTTT
.	TRBV6-4	TRBJ1-2	few	11	CANRQGLGYTF	TGTGCCAACCGCCAGGGATTGGGCTACACCTTC
.	TRBV9	TRBJ2-3	.	14	CASSVVGSTDTQYF	TGTGCCAGCAGCGTAGTAGGTAGCACAGATACGCAGTATTTT
.	TRBV6-5	TRBJ1-2	.	15	CASRPGNSGNYGYTF	TGTGCCAGCAGGCCAGGCAATTCAGGGAACTATGGCTACACCTTC
TRBD1	TRBV7-9	TRBJ1-6	few	17	CASSYWTGHPYNSPLHF	TGTGCCAGCAGCTACTGGACAGGGCACCCATATAATTCACCCCTCCACTTT
TRBD1	TRBV7-9	TRBJ1-2	.	15	CASSRQETGGYGYTF	TGTGCCAGCAGCCGCCAGGAGACAGGGGGCTATGGCTACACCTTC
.	TRBV6-4	TRBJ1-5	.	15	CASSDDGTGNQPQHF	TGTGCCAGCAGTGACGACGGGACGGGCAATCAGCCCCAGCATTTT
TRBD1	TRBV28	TRBJ1-2	.	16	CASSSPGQGFNYGYTF	TGTGCCAGCAGTTCACCGGGACAGGGTTTTAACTATGGCTACACCTTC
.	TRBV28	TRBJ2-1	.	15	CASSDTGVSYNEQFF	TGTGCCAGCAGTGATACAGGAGTCTCCTACAATGAGCAGTTCTTC
TRBD2	TRBV7-8	TRBJ2-2	.	11	CATIFSGELFF	TGTGCCACCATATTCAGCGGGGAGTTGTTTTTT
.	TRBV4-3	TRBJ1-2	.	16	CASSPRAAGVFYGYTF	TGCGCCAGCAGCCCCAGGGCGGCAGGGGTTTTCTATGGCTACACCTTC
.	TRBV27	TRBJ2-3	.	12	CASEGPGDTQYF	TGTGCCAGCGAGGGACCGGGAGATACGCAGTATTTT
.	TRBV4-3	TRBJ1-2	.	15	CASSQDYARSYGYTF	TGCGCCAGCAGCCAAGATTATGCAAGGAGCTATGGCTACACCTTC
.	TRBV19	TRBJ2-6	few	18	CASSHRDRGLSGANVLTF	TGTGCCAGTAGTCACCGGGACCGAGGACTCTCTGGGGCCAACGTCCTGACTTTC
TRBD1	TRBV11-2	TRBJ2-7	.	16	CASSLGQGVVSYEQYF	TGTGCCAGCAGCTTAGGGCAGGGGGTGGTGTCCTACGAGCAGTACTTC
TRBD1	TRBV18	TRBJ1-1	.	17	CASSPLRDRGHDTEAFF	TGTGCCAGCTCACCACTCCGGGACAGGGGTCATGACACTGAAGCTTTCTTT
.	TRBV29-1	TRBJ2-3	.	11	CSVRGTDTQYF	TGCAGCGTTCGGGGCACAGATACGCAGTATTTT
TRBD2	TRBV5-6	TRBJ2-5	few	17	CASSSSGSRTSGETQYF	TGTGCCAGCAGCTCCTCAGGTAGTAGGACTAGCGGAGAGACCCAGTACTTC
.	TRBV6-5	TRBJ2-7	.	14	CASSLRGATYEQYF	TGTGCCAGCAGTCTACGGGGGGCGACCTACGAGCAGTACTTC
.	TRBV20-1	TRBJ1-1	.	10	CSAEGIEAFF	TGCAGTGCCGAGGGGATTGAAGCTTTCTTT
.	TRBV19	TRBJ1-4	once	14	CASRVMGPFEKLFF	TGTGCCAGTAGGGTGATGGGGCCGTTTGAAAAACTGTTTTTT
.	TRBV5-1	TRBJ1-1	.	12	CASSLPNTEAFF	TGCGCCAGCAGCCTACCGAACACTGAAGCTTTCTTT
.	TRBV10-3	TRBJ1-3	once	13	CAIETNSGNTIYF	TGTGCCATCGAGACTAACTCTGGAAACACCATATATTTT
.	TRBV6-1	TRBJ2-5	.	14	CASSEIVAIETQYF	TGTGCCAGCAGTGAAATAGTAGCCATCGAGACCCAGTACTTC